This TCR beta chain is from a study of response to subunit inactivated influenza vaccine. TCRdb reprocessed the RT-PCR reads via MiXCR and lists one record per CDR3 protein. Among under 850,000 distinct CDR3 sequences listed, roughly 20% were seen once. V lost 2 bases and J lost 5; bases outside the gene matches: 7. This CDR3 has 14 residues. Germline values: CDR1 DFQATT, CDR2 SNEGSKA (reference sequence). This clonotype appeared a few times. This TCR was sampled from a man aged 50 or older who received an inactivated influenza vaccine. Sample: PBMCs from blood, taken about 5 days after vaccination. The chain recombines TRBV20-1 with TRBJ2-5; TRBD1 aligns across 8 bases. The CDR3 sequence is CSARSQGAWETQYF. The CDR3 coding sequence is TGCAGTGCTAGAAGCCAGGGGGCTTGGGAGACCCAGTACTTC.